The T cell receptor (beta chain) under discussion was sequenced for a study of CD8+CD57+ T cells in acquired aplastic anemia. On the study more broadly: DNA recovered from sorted CD4+ and CD8+ cells had a mean of approximately 3 ug.

The ends were cut back, 5 bases at V and 5 bases at J, with 27 bases in the middle. The length of the CDR3 is 18 residues. Per germline, CDR1 PRHDT and CDR2 FYEKMQ (reference sequence). With respect to this clonotype: Its antigen is still unknown.

Flow cytometry had shown expanded CD8+CD57+ cells in the patients chosen for sequencing. Study-level findings and limits: Levels of CD8+ Simpson's diversity were not significantly distinct in patients versus controls. Around 30 sequences, all CD8+ CDR3, were shared between patients and controls.

Profiles of TCR beta VDJ and CDR3 were generated from a genomic DNA template. TCRdb re-called the reads with MiXCR, one entry per CDR3 protein. This sample has 270,000 or so distinct CDR3 sequences; roughly 82% occur once, and the top ten carry 40% to 50%. The sequence was collected from a human donor with aplastic anemia. Sample: sorted CD4+, CD8+, or CD8+CD57+ T cells (not recorded which) from PBMCs. The chain links TRBV13 to TRBJ1-1, with D hard to call. The CDR3 nucleotides are TGTGCCAGCAGCGGCCCTCGTGGGCACACAGTTTCGAGGACTGAAGCTTTCTTT. Its translation: CASSGPRGHTVSRTEAFF.